This T cell receptor (beta chain) was captured by sequencing in a study of blood T cell repertoires in COVID-19. Clones were sequenced by immunoSEQ multiplex PCR, and TCRdb holds only the in-frame ones, with some missing. The sample records 75,000 to 90,000 clones, 75% to 85% being singletons. Germline values: CDR1 LGHDT, CDR2 YNNKEL (reference sequence). Trimming shortened V by 4 bases and J by 5 bases, and 9 bases separated the two germline ends. The CDR3 has 13 residues. This TCR derives from a man in his sixties with COVID-19, enrolled during active disease. V is TRBV3-1 (or the pseudogene TRBV3-2) and J is TRBJ1-5; D unresolved. Sequenced sample: peripheral blood. The DNA for the CDR3 is TGTGCCAGCAGCCTCCGACAACATCAGCCCCAGCATTTT. This sequence encodes CASSLRQHQPQHF.